Below are 20 T cell receptor beta chains sequenced from a single sample in a study of T cell responses to AZD1222 COVID-19 vaccine. Sequenced by immunoSEQ multiplex PCR; TCRdb stores in-frame clones only, minus some. The sample lists approximately 26,000 clones, roughly 85% occurring once. The sequenced sample was peripheral blood, obtained 28 days after the second AZD1222 dose. The receptors stem from an adult who received the AZD1222 COVID-19 vaccine.

This sequence joins TRBV18 and TRBJ1-2, with D perhaps TRBD1 (5 bases). V was trimmed by 1 base and J by 4 bases, leaving 13 bases between them. CDR1 is KGHSH, CDR2 LQKENI, per germline. This CDR3 is built from 15 residues. CDR3 residues: CASSPQGTTSYGYTF. In DNA, the CDR3 is TGTGCCAGCTCACCACAGGGGACGACCAGCTATGGCTACACCTTC.

This chain connects TRBV19 to TRBJ2-2; D is ambiguous. The germline V gene has CDR1 LNHDA and CDR2 SQIVND (reference sequence). Trimming cost V 7 bases and J 6 bases, with 9 bases left between them. The CDR3 extends over 12 amino acids. DNA of the CDR3: TGTGCCAGTAAAGAAAATGCCGGGGAGCTGTTTTTT. This gives the protein CASKENAGELFF.

J is TRBJ2-1 and V is TRBV19; the match to TRBD2 covers 12 bases. This CDR3 has 16 residues. Germline trimming cut 5 bases from V and 7 bases from J; bases unmatched to any gene: 9. Germline V gives CDR1 LNHDA, CDR2 SQIVND (reference sequence). DNA of the CDR3: TGTGCCAGTAGTTACCGTGGACTAGCGGGGCGAAATGAGCAGTTCTTC. Translated, it gives CASSYRGLAGRNEQFF.

This chain links TRBV19 with TRBJ1-4, with D maybe TRBD1 (5 bases). Germline V gene lookup returns CDR1 LNHDA and CDR2 SQIVND (reference sequence). V was clipped by 4 bases and J by 10 bases, with 22 bases between them. This CDR3 comprises 16 residues. CDR3 region: CASSTTTGTPTGKLFF. The CDR3 DNA is TGTGCCAGTAGTACCACGACCGGGACCCCGACGGGAAAACTGTTTTTT.

The rearrangement joins TRBV3-1 (or the pseudogene TRBV3-2) to TRBJ2-1, with D maybe TRBD1 (6 bases). Germline CDR1 and CDR2: LGHDT and YNNKEL (reference sequence). V shed 1 base and J shed 0 bases, with 10 bases lying between them. CDR3 length equals 16 residues. Here the CDR3 reads CASSQGTDSSYNEQFF. DNA of the CDR3: TGTGCCAGCAGCCAAGGGACAGACAGCTCCTACAATGAGCAGTTCTTC.

The chain joins TRBV19 to TRBJ2-2; 11 nucleotides match TRBD1. The germline gives CDR1 LNHDA, CDR2 SQIVND (reference sequence). J lost 5 bases, V lost 5 bases, and 7 bases had no gene match. The CDR3 is 16 amino acids. This CDR3 reads CASSRGQGAGTGELFF. CDR3 nucleotides: TGTGCCAGTAGTCGCGGACAGGGGGCGGGAACCGGGGAGCTGTTTTTT.

The rearrangement joins TRBV4-3 to TRBJ1-2, with 8 bases identical to TRBD1. V was clipped by 0 bases and J by 7 bases; unmatched bases: 4. Germline V gene sequence: CDR1 LGHNA, CDR2 YSLEER. The CDR3 runs to 14 residues. The CDR3 loop is CASSQEAGGTGYTF. The DNA of the CDR3 is TGCGCCAGCAGCCAAGAAGCAGGGGGCACTGGCTACACCTTC.

V is TRBV9 and J is TRBJ2-1, with 8 bases aligning to TRBD2. CDR1 and CDR2 from the germline V gene are SGDLS and YYNGEE. CDR3 size: 16 residues. V dropped 0 bases and J dropped 7; count of bases not matched to a gene: 9. This CDR3 reads CASSVASRGGGNEQFF. DNA for the CDR3: TGTGCCAGCAGCGTAGCGAGTCGGGGGGGCGGAAATGAGCAGTTCTTC.

This chain uses TRBV19 with TRBJ2-5; TRBD1 matches at 12 bases. The CDR3 is 13 residues long. The V gene end was trimmed by 6 bases and the J gene end by 4 bases; junction bases not matched to a gene: 0. Germline assignment: CDR1 LNHDA and CDR2 SQIVND (reference sequence). The CDR3 coding sequence is TGTGCCAGTAGGGGACAGGGGGCAGAGACCCAGTACTTC. It translates to CASRGQGAETQYF.

The rearrangement links TRBV18 to TRBJ2-5, with D perhaps TRBD1 or TRBD2 (7 bases each). This CDR3 has 16 residues. Germline V gene data show CDR1 as KGHSH and CDR2 as LQKENI. Trimming cost V 6 bases and J 5 bases, with 22 bases left between them. DNA for the CDR3: TGTGCCAGCTCCTCAGGGGAGGGGGCGCGAGGGGAGACCCAGTACTTC. Its protein product is CASSSGEGARGETQYF.

V gene TRBV5-1 combines with J gene TRBJ1-1; D gene ambiguous. The CDR3 has 16 amino acids. Trimming removed 4 bases from V and 2 bases from J, with 18 bases in between. CDR1 is SGHRS, CDR2 YFSETQ, per germline. The CDR3 spells CASSPGPSGINTEAFF. CDR3 DNA: TGCGCCAGCAGCCCCGGGCCTTCGGGGATTAACACTGAAGCTTTCTTT.

V and J are TRBV28 and TRBJ1-1, with a weak D call TRBD1 (6 bases). CDR1 is MDHEN, CDR2 SYDVKM, per germline. The CDR3 has 14 residues. The V and J ends lost 5 bases and 7 bases respectively, with 17 bases between them. The CDR3 protein is CASSGSRGVYEAFF. DNA of the CDR3: TGTGCCAGCAGTGGTTCTAGGGGGGTATATGAAGCTTTCTTT. Based on the CDR3 plus reference TRBV28 and TRBJ1-1, the full variable domain is DVKVTQSSRYLVKRTGEKVFLECVQDMDHENMFWYRQDPGLGLRLIYFSYDVKMKEKGDIPEGYSVSREKKERFSLILESASTNQTSMYLCASSGSRGVYEAFFGQGTRLTVV.

CDR3 amino acids: CASSPGTQETQYF. CDR3 DNA sequence: TGTGCCAGCAGCCCGGGGACCCAAGAGACCCAGTACTTC. This chain uses TRBV9 with TRBJ2-5, with D perhaps TRBD1 or TRBD2 (5 bases each). The CDR3 sequence is 13 residues long. The V and J ends lost 4 bases and 1 base respectively, with 8 bases between them. Germline loops: CDR1 SGDLS, CDR2 YYNGEE.

J is TRBJ2-7 and V is TRBV5-1; D might be TRBD1 (6 bases). V gave up 6 bases and J gave up 1 base, with 11 bases separating them. The CDR3 runs 13 residues. Germline V gives CDR1 SGHRS, CDR2 YFSETQ. CDR3 in DNA: TGCGCCAGCAAGAGACAGGCTTCCTACGAGCAGTACTTC. Protein sequence: CASKRQASYEQYF.

This chain uses TRBV6-5 with TRBJ1-6; a weak D match, TRBD1 (5 bases). CDR1 and CDR2 (germline): MNHEY, SVGAGI. This CDR3 is 15 amino acids long. V dropped 2 bases and J dropped 8 bases, with 13 bases sitting between them. CDR3 sequence (DNA): TGTGCCAGCAGTTACCGGCTCGGGGCGGATTCACCCCTCCACTTT. Its protein is CASSYRLGADSPLHF.

The rearrangement links TRBV27 to TRBJ2-7; no reliable D call. V was trimmed by 3 bases and J by 3 bases, leaving 21 bases between them. Germline V gives CDR1 MNHEY, CDR2 SMNVEV (reference sequence). The CDR3 spans 17 residues. The CDR3: CASSFPPPSGPLYEQYF. The DNA of the CDR3 is TGTGCCAGCAGTTTCCCTCCCCCGAGTGGGCCTCTCTACGAGCAGTACTTC.

CDR3 in DNA: TGTGCCAGCAGCTTAGGCGGGGGGGCAGGTAATTCACCCCTCCACTTT. This encodes CASSLGGGAGNSPLHF. This rearrangement joins TRBV7-2 to TRBJ1-6, with D perhaps TRBD1 (6 bases). The V gene's germline CDR1 is SGHTA and CDR2 FQGNSA. V lost 1 base to trimming and J lost 6 bases, with 13 bases between them. There are 16 residues in the CDR3. Looking up the rest from reference TRBV7-2 and TRBJ1-6 gives the full variable domain: GAGVSQSPSNKVTEKGKDVELRCDPISGHTALYWYRQSLGQGLEFLIYFQGNSAPDKSGLPSDRFSAERTGGSVSTLTIQRTQQEDSAVYLCASSLGGGAGNSPLHFGNGTRLTVT.

In nucleotides, the CDR3 is TGTGCCAGCAGCTTTGGAGGGGATTCACCCCTCCACTTT. Its protein product is CASSFGGDSPLHF. This chain links TRBV11-3 with TRBJ1-6, with D possibly being TRBD1 (5 bases). This CDR3 has 13 amino acids. Germline CDR1 is SGHNT and CDR2 is YENEEA. V lost 3 bases and J lost 8, with 8 bases in between.

The CDR3 DNA follows: TGTGCCAGCAGCTTATCACAGTATAATTCACCCCTCCACTTT. Its translation is CASSLSQYNSPLHF. The chain employs TRBV7-9 and TRBJ1-6; no clear D gene. CDR1 and CDR2 (germline): SEHNR, FQNEAQ (reference sequence). This CDR3 region has 14 residues. Trimming took off 2 bases at V and 4 bases at J, with 6 bases between the two ends. Looking up the rest from reference TRBV7-9 and TRBJ1-6 gives the full variable domain: DTGVSQNPRHKITKRGQNVTFRCDPISEHNRLYWYRQTLGQGPEFLTYFQNEAQLEKSRLLSDRFSAERPKGSFSTLEIQRTEQGDSAMYLCASSLSQYNSPLHFGNGTRLTVT.

V and J are TRBV7-2 and TRBJ2-5; D gene ambiguous. V dropped 5 bases and J dropped 4 bases, with 14 bases sitting between them. CDR3 length: 14 residues. Germline assignment: CDR1 SGHTA and CDR2 FQGNSA. The CDR3, as DNA: TGTGCCAGCAGCACCCAACCGACCGGAGAGACCCAGTACTTC. Its protein is CASSTQPTGETQYF.